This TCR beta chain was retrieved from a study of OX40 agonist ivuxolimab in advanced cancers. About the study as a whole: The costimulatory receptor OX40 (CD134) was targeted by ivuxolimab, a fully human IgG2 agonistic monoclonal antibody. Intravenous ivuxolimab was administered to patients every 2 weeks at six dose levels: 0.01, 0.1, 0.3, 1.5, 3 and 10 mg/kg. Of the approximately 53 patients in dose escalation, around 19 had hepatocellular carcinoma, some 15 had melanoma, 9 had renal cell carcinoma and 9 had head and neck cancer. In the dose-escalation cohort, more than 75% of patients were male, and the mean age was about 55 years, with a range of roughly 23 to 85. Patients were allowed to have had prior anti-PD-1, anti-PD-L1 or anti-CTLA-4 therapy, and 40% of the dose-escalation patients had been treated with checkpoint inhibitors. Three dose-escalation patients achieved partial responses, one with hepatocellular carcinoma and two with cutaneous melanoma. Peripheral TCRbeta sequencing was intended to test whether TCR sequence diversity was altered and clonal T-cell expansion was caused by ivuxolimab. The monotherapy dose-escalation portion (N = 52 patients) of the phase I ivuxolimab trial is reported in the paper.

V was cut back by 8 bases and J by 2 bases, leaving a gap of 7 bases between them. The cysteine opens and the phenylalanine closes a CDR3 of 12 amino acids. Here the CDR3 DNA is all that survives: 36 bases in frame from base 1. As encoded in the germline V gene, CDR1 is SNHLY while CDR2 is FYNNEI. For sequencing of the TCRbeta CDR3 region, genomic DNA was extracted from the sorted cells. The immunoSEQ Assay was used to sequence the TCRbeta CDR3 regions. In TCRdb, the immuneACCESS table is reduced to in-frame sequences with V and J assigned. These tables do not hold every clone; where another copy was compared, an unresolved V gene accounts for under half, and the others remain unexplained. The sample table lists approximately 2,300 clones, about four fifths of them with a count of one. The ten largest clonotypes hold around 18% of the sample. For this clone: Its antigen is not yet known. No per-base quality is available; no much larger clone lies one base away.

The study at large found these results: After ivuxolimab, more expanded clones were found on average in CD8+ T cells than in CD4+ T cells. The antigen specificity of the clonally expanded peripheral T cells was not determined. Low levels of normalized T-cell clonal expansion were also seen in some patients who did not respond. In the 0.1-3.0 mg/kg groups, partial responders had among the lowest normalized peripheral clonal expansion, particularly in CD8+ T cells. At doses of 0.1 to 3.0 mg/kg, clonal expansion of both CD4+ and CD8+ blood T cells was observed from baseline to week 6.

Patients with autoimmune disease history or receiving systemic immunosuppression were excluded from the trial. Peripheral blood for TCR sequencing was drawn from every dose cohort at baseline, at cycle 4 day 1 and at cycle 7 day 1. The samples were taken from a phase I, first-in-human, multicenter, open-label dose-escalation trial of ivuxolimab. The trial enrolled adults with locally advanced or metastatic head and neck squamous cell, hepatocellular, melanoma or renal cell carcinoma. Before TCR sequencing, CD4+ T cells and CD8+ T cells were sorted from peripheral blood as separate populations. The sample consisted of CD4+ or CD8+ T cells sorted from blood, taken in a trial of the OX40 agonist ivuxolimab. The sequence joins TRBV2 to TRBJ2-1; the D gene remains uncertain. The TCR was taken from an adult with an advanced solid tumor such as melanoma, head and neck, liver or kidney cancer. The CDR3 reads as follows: CASSHTYNEQFF. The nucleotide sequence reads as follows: TGTGCCAGCTCTCATACCTACAATGAGCAGTTCTTC.